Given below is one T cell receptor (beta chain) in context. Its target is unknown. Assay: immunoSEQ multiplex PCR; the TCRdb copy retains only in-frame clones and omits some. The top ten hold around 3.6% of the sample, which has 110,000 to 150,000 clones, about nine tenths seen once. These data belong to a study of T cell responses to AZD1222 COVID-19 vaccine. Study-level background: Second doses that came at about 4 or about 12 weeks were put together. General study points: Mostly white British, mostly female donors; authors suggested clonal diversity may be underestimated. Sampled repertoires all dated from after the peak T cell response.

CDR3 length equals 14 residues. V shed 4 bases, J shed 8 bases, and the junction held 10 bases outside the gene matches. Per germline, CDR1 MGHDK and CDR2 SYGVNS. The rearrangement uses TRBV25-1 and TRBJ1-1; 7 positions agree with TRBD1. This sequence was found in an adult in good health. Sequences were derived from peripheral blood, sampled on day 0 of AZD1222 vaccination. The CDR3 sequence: CASSVPGQSPEAFF. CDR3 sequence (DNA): TGTGCCAGCAGTGTACCGGGACAGTCCCCCGAAGCTTTCTTT.